This TCR beta chain was identified in a study of blood T cell repertoires in COVID-19. Study information: From the United States, Italy and Spain came samples of acute and convalescent COVID-19. T cells, B-cell-depleted T cells, or PBMCs supplied cDNA or gDNA.

Under the authors' procedure: From reference gene primer amplification, estimates of nucleated cell counts were derived. Using immunoSEQ multiplex PCR, the repertoire was profiled, and TCRdb retains in-frame clones only, with some absent. The V and J calls and clone size were taken over from that table, and D and trimming were inferred from the DNA. The data contain some 160,000 clones, around 84% of them singletons. Patients in Seattle were enrolled during active infection, then followed longitudinally. Trimming took off 4 bases at V and 7 bases at J, with 5 bases between the two ends. Germline assignment: CDR1 LGHDT and CDR2 YNNKEL (reference sequence). This CDR3 is 11 amino acids long.

The rearrangement joins TRBV3-1 (or the pseudogene TRBV3-2) to TRBJ2-1, with D possibly matching TRBD2 (5 bases). The receptor's source is a woman aged 80 or over with COVID-19, enrolled during active disease. The sequencing sample was made of peripheral blood. The CDR3, as DNA: TGTGCCAGCAGCCGAGGGAATGAGCAGTTCTTC. Translated: CASSRGNEQFF.